A single sample gave rise to the 8 T cell receptor beta chains below, sequenced in a study of spatial heterogeneity in lung cancer. Study-level results: Counts of expanded intratumoral alpha and beta TCRs tracked tumor mutation counts.

Their antigens remain unidentified. As to time point: sample taken at primary tumor resection. TCRdb processed the 5' RACE reads anew with MiXCR; each CDR3 protein has one entry. The data hold thousands of distinct CDR3 sequences, with about 6% observed a single time. The sample consisted of lung tumor tissue, taken at surgery. All receptors come from a male donor with early-stage non-small cell lung cancer.

The V gene is TRBV3-1, the J gene TRBJ2-1; 9 nucleotides line up with TRBD2. The germline V gene encodes CDR1 LGHDT and CDR2 YNNKEL (reference sequence). The CDR3 sequence is 18 residues long. The J segment lost 6 bases and the V segment lost 1 base, leaving 13 bases of the junction unmatched. CDR3 protein: CASSQGRPSGTVINEQFF. In DNA, the CDR3 is TGTGCCAGCAGCCAAGGTCGTCCTAGCGGGACGGTGATCAATGAGCAGTTCTTC.

This clonotype qualifies as medium-sized. The chain couples TRBV4-3 to TRBJ1-1; D remains ambiguous. The germline V and J ends were trimmed by 0 bases and 8 bases, with 13 bases remaining between them. The CDR3 has 14 amino acids. CDR1 and CDR2 (germline): LGHNA, YSLEER. For the CDR3, the DNA is TGCGCCAGCAGCCAAGAGTATTCTACGAAAGAAGCTTTCTTT. Translating it yields CASSQEYSTKEAFF.

The J gene is TRBJ2-7, the V gene TRBV20-1; maybe TRBD2 (6 bases). V shed 3 bases and J shed 1 base, with 13 bases lying between them. Germline CDR1 reads DFQATT; CDR2 reads SNEGSKA (reference sequence). The CDR3 is made up of 14 amino acids. CDR3 in amino acids: CSASDSGGSYEQYF. CDR3 nucleotide sequence: TGCAGTGCTAGTGATAGCGGAGGTTCCTACGAGCAGTACTTC.

This clonotype qualifies as medium-sized. This chain joins TRBV5-1 and TRBJ2-7; maybe TRBD2 (6 bases). CDR1 is SGHRS, CDR2 YFSETQ, per germline. The CDR3 has 14 residues. V was cut by 2 bases and J by 3 bases, with 12 bases left in between. The CDR3 sequence: CASSLSGTYYEQYF. DNA for the CDR3: TGCGCCAGCAGCTTATCGGGGACTTACTACGAGCAGTACTTC.

This clonotype ranks as medium-sized (0.01 to 0.1%). The chain has TRBV27 and TRBJ2-3; D not resolved. Per germline, CDR1 MNHEY and CDR2 SMNVEV (reference sequence). This CDR3 is 13 amino acids long. Trimming cost V 4 bases and J 5 bases, with 10 bases left between them. The CDR3 protein is CASSWAMGDTQYF. The CDR3, as DNA: TGTGCCAGCAGTTGGGCCATGGGAGATACGCAGTATTTT.

This clonotype is deemed medium-sized (0.01 to 0.1%). The chain employs TRBV7-9 and TRBJ2-3; 14 bases align to TRBD2. The CDR3 totals 17 residues. The trim removed 4 bases at V and 0 bases at J, leaving 3 bases unmatched. The germline V gene encodes CDR1 SEHNR and CDR2 FQNEAQ (reference sequence). In nucleotides, the CDR3 is TGTGCCAGCAGCTCGGGACTAGCGGGGGCGAGCACAGATACGCAGTATTTT. Amino acid sequence: CASSSGLAGASTDTQYF.

Judged by abundance, this clonotype is medium-sized (0.01 to 0.1%). The V call is TRBV5-1, the J call TRBJ2-7, with D perhaps being TRBD1 or TRBD2 (5 bases each). V was clipped by 4 bases and J by 4 bases, with 9 bases between them. Germline CDR1 SGHRS, CDR2 YFSETQ. The CDR3 is made up of 12 amino acids. CDR3 sequence (DNA): TGCGCCAGCAGCGGGGACCAGTACGAGCAGTACTTC. Its protein product is CASSGDQYEQYF.

The gene calls are TRBV10-3 and TRBJ2-3; unclear D gene. Trimming took 4 bases from V and 2 from J, leaving 7 bases between them. Germline-derived CDR1 and CDR2 are ENHRY and SYGVKD. CDR3 length: 13 residues. The CDR3 loop is CAISGTATDTQYF. As DNA, the CDR3 is TGTGCCATCAGTGGAACAGCCACAGATACGCAGTATTTT.